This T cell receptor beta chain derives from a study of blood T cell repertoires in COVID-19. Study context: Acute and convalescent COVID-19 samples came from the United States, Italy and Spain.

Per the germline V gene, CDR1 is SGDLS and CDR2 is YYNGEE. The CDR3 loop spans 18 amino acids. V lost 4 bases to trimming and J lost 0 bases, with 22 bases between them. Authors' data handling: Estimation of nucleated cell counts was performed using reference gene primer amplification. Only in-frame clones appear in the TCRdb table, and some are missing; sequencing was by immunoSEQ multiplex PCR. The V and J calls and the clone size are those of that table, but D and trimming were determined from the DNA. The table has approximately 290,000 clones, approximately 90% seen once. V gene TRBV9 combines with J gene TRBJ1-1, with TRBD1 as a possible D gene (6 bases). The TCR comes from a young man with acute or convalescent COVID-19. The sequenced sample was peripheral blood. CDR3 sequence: CASSRKIEIGGLNTEAFF. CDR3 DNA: TGTGCCAGCAGCCGCAAGATAGAGATAGGGGGTTTGAACACTGAAGCTTTCTTT.